This T cell receptor beta chain emerged from a study of cytomegalovirus exposure and HLA in healthy donors (dated 2017 in TCRdb). Turning to the overall study: An earlier analysis of 587 of the donors reported about 260 Gb of sequence data and roughly 120 million unique TCR beta sequences obtained from about 170 million T cells. To predict cytomegalovirus infection status, the study combined high-throughput TCR immunosequencing, statistical association of individual TCRs with disease status, and machine learning. Using immunosequencing, the study profiled T cell repertoires from about 620 subjects and related those repertoires to cytomegalovirus serostatus. Among roughly 400 genotyped donors of the cohort, an average of around 240,000 unique TCR beta nucleotide sequences was sequenced per donor, of which about 20% were non-productive. Donor age, sex, ethnicity and CMV serostatus were collected together with the repertoire data. The study aimed to test whether signatures of past pathogen exposure could be identified by cataloging public T cell receptors. A separate validation cohort of 100 to 150 different subjects was used in addition to the 666-subject first cohort. Among the roughly 430 genotyped donors, 81% belonged to the genetic ancestry cluster associated with self-reported Caucasian donors. In the later analysis, no new phenotypic data were used to find candidate immune exposures; instead, reliance was placed on TCR beta sequences and their occurrence across donors. Class I and class II HLA loci were covered by the typing at four-digit resolution. An early release covering roughly 640 HLA-typed donors comprised about 320 gigabases of sequencing data and approximately 85 million unique TCR sequences. A later genetic analysis used genome-wide SNP genotypes for about 55% of the 666 donors, treating that subset as a discovery cohort. An earlier analysis of 587 of the donors used high-throughput TCR beta sequencing to judge whether each TCR beta V gene segment behaved as functional or pseudogenic. The number of typed donors differed by locus: about 629-630 for A, B, C, DRB1 and DQB1; 500 to 550 for DQA1; over 600 for DPA1; and around 470 for DPB1. To study patterns of TCR occurrence, a later analysis re-analyzed previously published TCR beta repertoires from several hundred donors and added high-resolution HLA genotyping. All discovery cohort repertoires had been generated on a single sequencing platform. Roughly five DR-DQ haplotypes were treated as single units for association and clustering because of strong linkage in the cohort. Study-wide conclusions, independent of this receptor: Some IMGT-functional V segments, including TRBV6-2 and TRBV6-3, could not be told apart with the 87-base-pair reads, so those segments were excluded. CMV serostatus was the only immune exposure information available for the cohort. In a later genetic analysis, a missense DCLRE1C variant was associated with V-gene and J-gene trimming of TCR beta chains, and the association was replicated in an independent cohort. In a later genetic analysis, fewer N-insertions in productive TCRs were reported among donors in an Asian-associated ancestry cluster than the 666-donor mean. According to the authors, the approach could potentially be generalized to other disease states and immunological phenotypes. Assigning TCR associations to individual alleles was difficult when HLA alleles, especially DR and DQ, strongly co-occurred. A later analysis found that most CMV-associated TCR beta chains appeared HLA-restricted, with HLA associations seemingly driven largely by CMV exposure. The classifier was reported to diagnose cytomegalovirus status with high specificity and sensitivity in both the original and validation cohorts. Presence/absence analyses assumed roughly uniform sequencing depth across donors, an assumption that may not hold. This cohort had only TCR beta chains sequenced, and the lack of alpha or paired-chain data limited which features could be detected. Because some donors lacked HLA typing at each locus, the association tests relied only on the typed subset. Because counts were too low, approximately 15 rarely observed V segments, including chromosome 9 orphons, were excluded from the earlier analysis of about 500 of the donors. In a later analysis, around 15,000 TCR beta sequences were associated with specific HLA alleles at a false discovery rate of 0.05. Three of the identified cytomegalovirus-associated TCR beta chains were confirmed in vitro to be specific for cytomegalovirus antigens. A later analysis found that TCR association rates varied across HLA loci, with DRB1 alleles showing the most associated TCRs and HLA-C alleles the fewest. The study gave a list of over 150 TCR beta chains associated with cytomegalovirus. A further reported finding was that TCR beta sequences accurately predicted the HLA-A and HLA-B alleles for most subjects in the first cohort. A later analysis reported that several top co-occurrence clusters appeared linked to parvovirus B19, influenza, CMV and Epstein-Barr virus. Correlated functional status among segregating V segments might reflect linkage disequilibrium, but an unknown experimental factor could not be ruled out. Across donors, most TCR sequences were observed very rarely, whereas some public TCRs were present in many individuals. In a later analysis, HLA-associated TCR beta chains showed more clonal expansion and lower generation probabilities than non-associated chains that were equally common. A cluster of highly shared sequence variants was judged likely to be a technical artifact of the sequencing pipeline. Broadly in line with IMGT annotations, most TCR beta V segments showed up in productive rearrangements about 87% or about 30% of the time in an earlier analysis of approximately 600 of the donors.

The cohort comprised several hundred healthy bone marrow donors. At the time of sampling, all cohort members were nominally healthy, though unrecorded immune exposures were likely present. The donor tested CMV seropositive and was one of the 289 seropositive cohort members. A peripheral blood sample was provided by each donor, and peripheral blood mononuclear cells were used for TCR beta sequencing. Genomic DNA was extracted from the blood cell samples with the Qiagen DNeasy Blood Extraction Kit. As regards this clone: This receptor's antigen is unknown. No much larger clone exists at a distance of one base, and base qualities are not known.

V sheds 8 bases and J sheds 6 bases, leaving 13 bases between their ends. CDR1 is given as MNHEY and CDR2 as SVGAGI, both from the germline V gene. The CDR3 covers 13 residues, taking in both the cysteine and the phenylalanine. Just the 39-base CDR3 DNA is kept, in frame starting at base 1. The library relied on the immunoSEQ multiplex PCR assay. For the multiplex PCR, a mixture combining 60 forward primers for TCR Vbeta segments and 13 reverse primers for TCR Jbeta segments was used. The CDR3 region of rearranged TCR beta genes was amplified from genomic DNA by a multiplex PCR assay. The amplified TCR beta libraries were sequenced on the Illumina HiSeq System as 87-base-pair reads. Per the source publication's procedure: In a later analysis, some 80 million unique TCR beta chains were counted across the 500 to 850 repertoires, and roughly 11 million of these chains were shared by at least two donors. To remove PCR and sequencing errors, raw reads were error-corrected and collapsed into unique sequences using a nearest-neighbor algorithm that merged closely related sequences. Alignment of CDR3 sequences to IMGT reference sequences was used to assign V, D and J gene segments. Each retained sequence needed at least a six-nucleotide match to both a V gene segment and a J gene segment. A rearrangement counted as productive if the CDR3 had no stop codons and remained in frame with V and J, and every other rearrangement counted as non-productive. CDR3 was defined by IMGT convention, running from the second conserved V-encoded cysteine to the conserved J-encoded phenylalanine. The earlier analysis of 450 to 750 of the donors excluded any sequence lacking an unambiguous match to a single V gene segment. An earlier analysis of 500 to 600 of the donors classified V segments as functional when productive rearrangements were above 56.7% and as segregating when the standard deviation between donors was above 5%. A statistical classification framework was developed to diagnose cytomegalovirus status using the catalog of TCR beta chain sequences. In a later analysis, V and J genes were assigned by comparing TCR nucleotide sequences against IMGT/GENE-DB human TR gene sequences. A later analysis assigned CDR3 sequences and most-parsimonious VDJ recombination scenarios with the TCRdist pipeline. In a later analysis, every TCR beta chain was defined by the combination of its CDR3 amino acid sequence and its V-gene family, and reads without a unique V-gene family were dropped. As a way to deal with suspected cross-contamination and a sequencing artifact, a later analysis dropped 500 to 700 nucleotide sequences that were highly shared and had low generation probability. A later analysis calculated a clonal expansion index for each public chain from normalized within-repertoire ranks of inferred template counts. In a later analysis, generation probabilities were computed with a VDJ recombination model fitted to out-of-frame rearrangements, and the resulting probabilities were checked against IGoR. In a later analysis, TCR-TCR, TCR-HLA and TCR-CMV co-occurrence was scored with hypergeometric tests, and a repertoire-size bias correction was applied to TCR pairs. A later analysis estimated false discovery rates by permuting HLA or CMV assignments 20 times. In a later analysis, co-occurring TCRs were grouped using DBSCAN, and TCRdist sequence similarity was added for clustering within HLA-allele-positive subsets. For co-occurrence clustering, repertoires with fewer than 30,000 or more than 120,000 public chains were excluded, along with a handful of repertoires with anomalous nucleotide sharing. TCRdb mirrors the immuneACCESS table, restricted to in-frame sequences. Some clones are absent from its copies; in checked studies, under half trace to an unresolved V gene, and the reason for the others is unknown. The V and J calls and the clone size are those of that table, but D and trimming were determined from the DNA. The sample has under 200,000 clones on record, roughly 80% of them singletons. 6.3% of the sample lies in the top ten.

Sequencing was done on a sample of PBMCs. Rearrangement joined TRBV6-5 to TRBJ2-2, with no confident D gene call. The sequence derives from a man aged 40-49 years in good health and CMV-seropositive. The CDR3 region has the sequence CASGQAVSGELFF. The nucleotide sequence is given as TGTGCCAGCGGCCAGGCTGTCTCCGGGGAGCTGTTTTTT.